The 6 T cell receptor beta chains given below trace back to one sample, sequenced in a study of T-cell reconstitution after alpha-beta-depleted transplantation in children (dated by TCRdb to the mid-2010s). Taken with the paper, the label for treatment or condition translates to: allogeneic hematopoietic cell transplantation with graft depleted of TCRalphabeta T cells and CD19 B cells. Libraries were constructed by PCR. The sample was run on an Illumina HiSeq 2500. TCR library preparation used molecular barcoding, with unique molecular identifiers applied to normalize quantification of the TCRbeta repertoire. The public reads were run again by TCRdb, first through fastp at Q25 and then through MiXCR, and only productive beta chains were kept. CDR3 protein duplicates are merged, each entry listing the most common genes and DNA. The sample table lists about 590,000 distinct CDR3 sequences, roughly 13% of them with a count of one. The top ten clones comprise 2.2% of the sample.

The sample consisted of PBMCs, mostly from graft donor cells, taken 360 days after TCRalphabeta/CD19-depleted stem cell transplant. These receptors were collected from a male patient aged 10-17 years who had a stem cell transplant for acute myeloid leukemia, so the T cells may come from the graft donor.

The chain uses TRBV2 and TRBJ2-7; tentatively, D is TRBD1 (6 bases). The V end lost 3 bases, the J end lost 1 base, and 13 bases lay between the germline ends. Germline V lookup: CDR1 SNHLY, CDR2 FYNNEI. This CDR3 spans 15 amino acids. CDR3 sequence: CASSEGARGSYEQYF. The CDR3 DNA reads as TGTGCCAGCAGTGAGGGGGCTCGAGGGTCCTACGAGCAGTACTTC.

The chain combines TRBV11-2 with TRBJ2-7, with D perhaps TRBD1 (6 bases). V lost 3 bases and J lost 2, with 11 bases in between. Germline V gene data show CDR1 as SGHAT and CDR2 as FQNNGV. The CDR3 consists of 14 residues. CDR3 DNA: TGTGCCAGCAGCTTCGCGACAGGACCCTACGAGCAGTACTTC. Protein: CASSFATGPYEQYF.

Ten or more counts support this clonotype. V usage is TRBV12-3 or TRBV12-4 and J usage is TRBJ1-4; TRBD1 matches 9 bases. The CDR3 covers 14 residues. J was trimmed by 5 bases and V by 5 bases; bases with no gene match: 3. In nucleotides, the CDR3 is TGTGCCAGCAGTCCCGGGACAGGGAATGAAAAACTGTTTTTT. Amino acids: CASSPGTGNEKLFF.

V usage is TRBV20-1 and J usage is TRBJ1-5; D is unclear. This CDR3 has 12 amino acids. Trimming removed 6 bases at V and 7 bases at J, with 13 bases between. Germline loops: CDR1 DFQATT, CDR2 SNEGSKA (reference sequence). The CDR3 loop is CSAQKGSQPQHF. In DNA, the CDR3 is TGCAGTGCCCAAAAGGGAAGCCAGCCCCAGCATTTT.

This clonotype was counted a few times. The CDR3 bases are TGTGCCAGCTCACCAGAGGGACAGGGACCATGGAAGACCCAGTACTTC. Translating gives CASSPEGQGPWKTQYF. V gene TRBV18 combines with J gene TRBJ2-5; 9 positions match TRBD1. V dropped 2 bases and J dropped 6; count of bases not matched to a gene: 10. Germline CDR1 KGHSH, CDR2 LQKENI. The CDR3 has 16 amino acids.

The sample holds many counts of this clonotype. The rearrangement uses TRBV28 and TRBJ1-2; TRBD1 is a possible D gene (6 bases). The V gene's germline CDR1 is MDHEN and CDR2 SYDVKM. V shed 4 bases and J shed 5 bases, with 17 bases lying between them. The CDR3 is made up of 15 amino acids. The CDR3 spells CASSWTPRDTYGYTF. For the CDR3, the DNA is TGTGCCAGCAGTTGGACCCCCCGGGACACTTATGGCTACACCTTC.